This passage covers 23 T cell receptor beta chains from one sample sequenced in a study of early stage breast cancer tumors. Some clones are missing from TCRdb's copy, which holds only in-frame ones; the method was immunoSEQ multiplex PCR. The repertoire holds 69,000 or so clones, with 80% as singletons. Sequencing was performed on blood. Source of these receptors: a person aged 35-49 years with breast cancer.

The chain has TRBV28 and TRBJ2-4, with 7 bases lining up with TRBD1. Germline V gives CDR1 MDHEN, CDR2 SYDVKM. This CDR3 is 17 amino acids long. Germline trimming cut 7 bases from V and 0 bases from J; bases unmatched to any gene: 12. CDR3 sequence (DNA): TGTGCCAGCAACCCCAGGGGGTCCTCAATAGCCAAAAACATTCAGTACTTC. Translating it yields CASNPRGSSIAKNIQYF.

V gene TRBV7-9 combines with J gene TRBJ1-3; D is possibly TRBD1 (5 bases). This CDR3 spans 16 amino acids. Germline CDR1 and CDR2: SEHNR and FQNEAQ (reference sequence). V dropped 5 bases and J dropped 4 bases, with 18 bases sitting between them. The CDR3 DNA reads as TGTGCCAGCAGCATCGTCCTGAGGGGTTACGGAAACACCATATATTTT. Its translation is CASSIVLRGYGNTIYF.

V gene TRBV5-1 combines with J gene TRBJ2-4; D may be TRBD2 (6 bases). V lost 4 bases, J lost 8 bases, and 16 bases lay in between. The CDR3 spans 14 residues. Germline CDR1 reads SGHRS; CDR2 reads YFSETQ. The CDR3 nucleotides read TGCGCCAGCAGCGCCGGGGGTCTCCGGGACATTCAGTACTTC. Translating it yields CASSAGGLRDIQYF.

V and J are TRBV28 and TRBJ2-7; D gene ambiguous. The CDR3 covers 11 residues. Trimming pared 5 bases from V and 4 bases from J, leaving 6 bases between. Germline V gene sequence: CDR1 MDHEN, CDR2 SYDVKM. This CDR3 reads CASSLLYEQYF. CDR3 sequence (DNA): TGTGCCAGCAGTCTACTATACGAGCAGTACTTC.

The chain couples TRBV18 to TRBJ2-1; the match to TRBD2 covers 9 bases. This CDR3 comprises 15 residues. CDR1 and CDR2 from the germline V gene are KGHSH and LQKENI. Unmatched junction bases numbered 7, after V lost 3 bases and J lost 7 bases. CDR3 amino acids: CASSPRGRAGNEQFF. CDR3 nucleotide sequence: TGTGCCAGCTCACCGCGCGGGAGGGCCGGAAATGAGCAGTTCTTC.

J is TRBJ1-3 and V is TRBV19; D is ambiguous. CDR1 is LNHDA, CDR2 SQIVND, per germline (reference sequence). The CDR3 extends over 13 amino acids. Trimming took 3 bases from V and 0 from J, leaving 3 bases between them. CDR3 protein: CASSMSSGNTIYF. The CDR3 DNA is TGTGCCAGTAGTATGAGCTCTGGAAACACCATATATTTT.

CDR3 region: CASSQDRENPYNEQFF. CDR3 coding DNA: TGCGCCAGCAGCCAAGATAGGGAGAATCCTTACAATGAGCAGTTCTTC. The V gene is TRBV4-1, the J gene TRBJ2-1; D possibly corresponds to TRBD2 (5 bases). Germline CDR1 and CDR2: MGHRA and YSYEKL. The CDR3 contains 16 residues. Deletions cut 0 bases from V and 4 bases from J, with 13 bases between.

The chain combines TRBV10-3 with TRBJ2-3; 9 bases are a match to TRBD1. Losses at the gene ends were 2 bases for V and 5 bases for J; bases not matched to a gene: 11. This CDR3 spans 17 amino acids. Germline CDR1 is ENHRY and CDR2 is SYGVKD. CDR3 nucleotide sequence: TGTGCCATCAGTGAGCCGGAGGGACAGGGCGGTAGAGATACGCAGTATTTT. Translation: CAISEPEGQGGRDTQYF.

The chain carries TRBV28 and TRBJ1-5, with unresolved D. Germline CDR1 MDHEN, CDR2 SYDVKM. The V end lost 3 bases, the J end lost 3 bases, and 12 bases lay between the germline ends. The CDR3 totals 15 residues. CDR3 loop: CASSLVSPFNQPQHF. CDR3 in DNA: TGTGCCAGCAGTTTGGTCAGCCCATTCAATCAGCCCCAGCATTTT.

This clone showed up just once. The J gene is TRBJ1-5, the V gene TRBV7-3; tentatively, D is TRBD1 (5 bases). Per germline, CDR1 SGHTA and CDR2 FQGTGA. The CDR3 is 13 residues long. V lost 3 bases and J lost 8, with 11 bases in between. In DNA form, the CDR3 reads TGTGCCAGCAGCTTCTTTGCGGGGGAGCCCCAGCATTTT. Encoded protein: CASSFFAGEPQHF.

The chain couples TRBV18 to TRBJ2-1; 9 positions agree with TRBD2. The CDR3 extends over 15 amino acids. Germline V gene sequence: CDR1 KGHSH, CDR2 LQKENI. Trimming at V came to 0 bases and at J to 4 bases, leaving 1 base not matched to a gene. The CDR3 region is CASSPPAGGYNEQFF. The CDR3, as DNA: TGTGCCAGCTCACCACCGGCGGGAGGGTACAATGAGCAGTTCTTC.

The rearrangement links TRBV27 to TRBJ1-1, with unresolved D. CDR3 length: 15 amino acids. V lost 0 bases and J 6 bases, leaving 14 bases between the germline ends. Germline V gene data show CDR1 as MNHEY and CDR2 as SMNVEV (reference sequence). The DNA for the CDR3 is TGTGCCAGCAGTTTATCGTGGGGAAGGAGGGCTGAAGCTTTCTTT. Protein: CASSLSWGRRAEAFF.

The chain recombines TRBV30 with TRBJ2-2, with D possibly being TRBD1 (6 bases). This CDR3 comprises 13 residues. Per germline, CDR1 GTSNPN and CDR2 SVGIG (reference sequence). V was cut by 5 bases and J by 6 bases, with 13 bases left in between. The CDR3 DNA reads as TGTGCCTGGGTGCCAGGGGTTTCCGGGGAGCTGTTTTTT. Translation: CAWVPGVSGELFF.

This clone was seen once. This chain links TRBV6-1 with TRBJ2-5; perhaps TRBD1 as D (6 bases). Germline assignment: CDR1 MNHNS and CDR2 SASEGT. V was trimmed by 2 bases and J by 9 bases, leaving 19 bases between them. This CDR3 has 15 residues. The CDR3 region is CASSEPGQRPASQYF. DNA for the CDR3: TGTGCCAGCAGTGAACCGGGACAACGGCCAGCGTCCCAGTACTTC.

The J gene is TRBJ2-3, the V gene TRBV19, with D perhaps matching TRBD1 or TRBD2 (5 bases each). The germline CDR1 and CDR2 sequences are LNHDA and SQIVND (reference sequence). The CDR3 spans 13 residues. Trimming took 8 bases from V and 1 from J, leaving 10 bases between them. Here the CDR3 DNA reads TGTGCCAGTTGCAGGGACGGCACAGATACGCAGTATTTT. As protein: CASCRDGTDTQYF.

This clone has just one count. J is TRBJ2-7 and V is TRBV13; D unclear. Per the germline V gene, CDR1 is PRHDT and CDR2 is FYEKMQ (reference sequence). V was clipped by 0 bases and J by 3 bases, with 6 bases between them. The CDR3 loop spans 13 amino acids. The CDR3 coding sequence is TGTGCCAGCAGCTTAGGACAGAGCTACGAGCAGTACTTC. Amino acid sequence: CASSLGQSYEQYF.

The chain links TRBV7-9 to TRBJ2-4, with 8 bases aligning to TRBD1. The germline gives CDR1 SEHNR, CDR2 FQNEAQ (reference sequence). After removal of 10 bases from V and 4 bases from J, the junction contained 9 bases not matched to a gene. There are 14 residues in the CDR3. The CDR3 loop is CAISGQGGKNIQYF. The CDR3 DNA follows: TGTGCCATCTCAGGACAGGGAGGAAAAAACATTCAGTACTTC.

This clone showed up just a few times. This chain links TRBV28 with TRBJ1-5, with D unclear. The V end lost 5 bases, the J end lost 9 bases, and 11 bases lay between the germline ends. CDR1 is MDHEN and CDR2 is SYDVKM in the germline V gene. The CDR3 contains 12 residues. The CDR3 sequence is CASSLRITPQHF. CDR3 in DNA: TGTGCCAGCAGTCTCAGGATCACGCCCCAGCATTTT. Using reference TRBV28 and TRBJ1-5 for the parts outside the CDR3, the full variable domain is DVKVTQSSRYLVKRTGEKVFLECVQDMDHENMFWYRQDPGLGLRLIYFSYDVKMKEKGDIPEGYSVSREKKERFSLILESASTNQTSMYLCASSLRITPQHFGDGTRLSIL.

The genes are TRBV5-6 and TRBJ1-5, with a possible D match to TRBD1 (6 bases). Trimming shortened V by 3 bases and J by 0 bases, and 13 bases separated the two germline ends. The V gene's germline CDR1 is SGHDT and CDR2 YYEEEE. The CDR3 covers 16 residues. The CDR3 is CASSSQGPNSNQPQHF. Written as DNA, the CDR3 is TGTGCCAGCAGCTCCCAGGGGCCTAATAGCAATCAGCCCCAGCATTTT.

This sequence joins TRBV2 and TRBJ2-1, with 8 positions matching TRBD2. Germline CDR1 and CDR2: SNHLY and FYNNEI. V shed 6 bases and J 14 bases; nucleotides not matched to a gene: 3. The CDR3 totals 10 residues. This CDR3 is CASRSGLEFF. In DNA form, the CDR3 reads TGTGCCAGCAGATCGGGACTAGAGTTCTTC. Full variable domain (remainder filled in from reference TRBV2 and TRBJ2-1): EPEVTQTPSHQVTQMGQEVILRCVPISNHLYFYWYRQILGQKVEFLVSFYNNEISEKSEIFDDQFSVERPDGSNFTLKIRSTKLEDSAMYFCASRSGLEFFGPGTRLTVL.

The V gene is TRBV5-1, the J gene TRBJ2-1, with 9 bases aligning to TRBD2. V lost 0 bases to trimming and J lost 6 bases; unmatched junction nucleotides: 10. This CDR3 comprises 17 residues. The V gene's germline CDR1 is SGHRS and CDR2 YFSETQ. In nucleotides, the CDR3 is TGCGCCAGCAGCTTGGCGGGTCTAGCGGGAAATTCCAATGAGCAGTTCTTC. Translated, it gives CASSLAGLAGNSNEQFF.

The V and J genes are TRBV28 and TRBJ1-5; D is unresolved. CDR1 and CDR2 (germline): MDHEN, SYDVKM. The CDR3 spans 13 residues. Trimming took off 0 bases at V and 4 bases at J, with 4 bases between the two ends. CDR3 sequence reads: CASSLWTNQPQHF. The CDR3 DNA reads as TGTGCCAGCAGTTTATGGACAAATCAGCCCCAGCATTTT.

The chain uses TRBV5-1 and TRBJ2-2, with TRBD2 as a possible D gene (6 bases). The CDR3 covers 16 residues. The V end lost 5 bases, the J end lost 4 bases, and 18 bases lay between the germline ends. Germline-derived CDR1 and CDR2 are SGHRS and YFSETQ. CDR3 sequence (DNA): TGCGCCAGCAGAGCCCCCCCGGGACTCGGCACCGGGGAGCTGTTTTTT. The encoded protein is CASRAPPGLGTGELFF. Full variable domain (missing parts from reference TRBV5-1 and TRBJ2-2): KAGVTQTPRYLIKTRGQQVTLSCSPISGHRSVSWYQQTPGQGLQFLFEYFSETQRNKGNFPGRFSGRQFSNSRSEMNVSTLELGDSALYLCASRAPPGLGTGELFFGEGSRLTVL.